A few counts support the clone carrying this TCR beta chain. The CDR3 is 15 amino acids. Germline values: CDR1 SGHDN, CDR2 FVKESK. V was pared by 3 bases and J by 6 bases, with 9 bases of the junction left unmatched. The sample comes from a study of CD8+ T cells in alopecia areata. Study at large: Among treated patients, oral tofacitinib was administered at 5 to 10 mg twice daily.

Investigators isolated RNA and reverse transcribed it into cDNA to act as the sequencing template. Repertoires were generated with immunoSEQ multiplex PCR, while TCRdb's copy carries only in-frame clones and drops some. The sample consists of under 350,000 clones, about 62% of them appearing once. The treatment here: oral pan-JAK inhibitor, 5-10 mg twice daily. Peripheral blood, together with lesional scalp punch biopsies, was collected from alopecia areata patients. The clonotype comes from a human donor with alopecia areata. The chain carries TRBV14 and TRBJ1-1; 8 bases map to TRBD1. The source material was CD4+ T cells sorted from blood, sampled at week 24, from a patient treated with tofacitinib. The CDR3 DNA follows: TGTGCCAGCAGCCAGACTGGACAGGGTAGCGCTGAAGCTTTCTTT. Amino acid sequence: CASSQTGQGSAEAFF.